One and the same sample provided the 11 T cell receptor beta chains below, sequenced in a study of OX40 agonist ivuxolimab in advanced cancers. Method: immunoSEQ multiplex PCR; TCRdb's copy keeps in-frame clones and lacks some. The sample has over 60,000 clones, about nine tenths seen once. Sequencing used CD4+ or CD8+ T cells sorted from blood, obtained in a trial of the OX40 agonist ivuxolimab. The receptors come from an adult with an advanced solid tumor such as melanoma, head and neck, liver or kidney cancer.

The chain links TRBV19 to TRBJ2-7; 14 bases match TRBD2. The V gene's germline CDR1 is LNHDA and CDR2 SQIVND (reference sequence). Germline trimming cut 5 bases from V and 3 bases from J; bases unmatched to any gene: 6. The CDR3 sequence is 16 residues long. CDR3 sequence (DNA): TGTGCCAGTAGTCCGGGACTAGCGGGAGTGGTCTACGAGCAGTACTTC. It specifies CASSPGLAGVVYEQYF.

This clone was seen more than once but under ten times. CDR3 region: CAWIWAGNTEAFF. CDR3 nucleotide sequence: TGTGCCTGGATTTGGGCAGGGAACACTGAAGCTTTCTTT. The J gene is TRBJ1-1, the V gene TRBV30, with unresolved D. Germline V gene lookup returns CDR1 GTSNPN and CDR2 SVGIG (reference sequence). V dropped 4 bases and J dropped 1 base, with 10 bases sitting between them. The CDR3 has 13 residues. Filled out from reference TRBV30 and TRBJ1-1, the complete variable domain reads SQTIHQWPATLVQPVGSPLSLECTVEGTSNPNLYWYRQAAGRGLQLLFYSVGIGQISSEVPQNLSASRPQDRQFILSSKKLLLSDSGFYLCAWIWAGNTEAFFGQGTRLTVV.

The V gene is TRBV9, the J gene TRBJ2-7; 13 bases map to TRBD2. V gave up 2 bases and J gave up 3 bases; unmatched junction bases: 11. The germline V gene has CDR1 SGDLS and CDR2 YYNGEE. The CDR3 covers 18 residues. The CDR3 nucleotides are TGTGCCAGCAGCGTGGGACTAGCGGGGAAGGGTTGGATCTACGAGCAGTACTTC. Its translation is CASSVGLAGKGWIYEQYF.

On this clone itself: One end of the junction varies from germline; a read error may be responsible. V and J are TRBV5-4 and TRBJ2-1; 9 nucleotides agree with TRBD2. CDR1 is SGHNT and CDR2 is YYREEE in the germline V gene (reference sequence). The CDR3 extends over 16 amino acids. CDR3 loop: CASSLGGVAGAGEQFF. CDR3 sequence (DNA): TGTGCCAGCAGTTTGGGGGGGGTAGCGGGAGCGGGTGAGCAGTTCTTC.

This clone was seen a single time. V and J are TRBV27 and TRBJ2-6, with a weak D call TRBD1 (6 bases). The CDR3 runs to 15 residues. Germline V gives CDR1 MNHEY, CDR2 SMNVEV (reference sequence). Trimming took off 3 bases at V and 2 bases at J, with 8 bases between the two ends. The DNA of the CDR3 is TGTGCCAGCAGTTTTTGGGGGCCTGGGGCCAACGTCCTGACTTTC. Protein product: CASSFWGPGANVLTF.

This clone was seen a few times. The chain combines TRBV6-4 with TRBJ2-1; TRBD2 is a possible D gene (5 bases). The CDR3 has 15 residues. The germline gives CDR1 MRHNA, CDR2 SNTAGT. Trimming removed 0 bases at V and 1 base at J, with 7 bases between. The CDR3 spells CASSDSEESYNEQFF. The CDR3 DNA follows: TGTGCCAGCAGTGACTCGGAGGAGTCCTACAATGAGCAGTTCTTC.

This clone occurred a few times. The chain employs TRBV15 and TRBJ2-7, with no clear D. Germline-derived CDR1 and CDR2 are LNHNV and YYDKDF (reference sequence). Trimming stripped 3 bases from V and 3 bases from J, with 9 bases between. CDR3 length: 13 residues. The CDR3 DNA is TGTGCCACCAGCAGTATACAGTTCTACGAGCAGTACTTC. This encodes CATSSIQFYEQYF.

The rearrangement links TRBV18 to TRBJ2-7; TRBD1 might be the D (6 bases). The CDR3 sequence is 15 residues long. Germline V lookup: CDR1 KGHSH, CDR2 LQKENI. V lost 3 bases, J lost 2 bases, and 14 bases lay in between. The CDR3 coding sequence is TGTGCCAGCTCACCTTCCGCACAGGGTACCTACGAGCAGTACTTC. This gives the protein CASSPSAQGTYEQYF.

In this sample, this clone turned up once. Other DNA sequences within the sample encode an identical CDR3. J is TRBJ2-7 and V is TRBV9; 11 bases are shared with TRBD1. Germline lookup yields CDR1 SGDLS and CDR2 YYNGEE. V trimming: 4 bases; J trimming: 4 bases; junction bases outside the gene matches: 7. This CDR3 region has 15 residues. The DNA for the CDR3 is TGTGCCAGCAGCCAACAGGACAGGGGGCCTTACGAGCAGTACTTC. It is translated as CASSQQDRGPYEQYF.

CDR3 protein: CASSLLAGGPTDTQYF. The CDR3 coding sequence is TGCGCCAGCAGCTTGTTAGCGGGAGGGCCCACAGATACGCAGTATTTT. The V call is TRBV5-1, the J call TRBJ2-3, with 11 bases matching TRBD2. The CDR3 length is 16 residues. Germline trimming cut 1 base from V and 2 bases from J; bases unmatched to any gene: 3. Germline CDR1 reads SGHRS; CDR2 reads YFSETQ.

This chain uses TRBV6-6 with TRBJ1-2; TRBD1 aligns across 8 bases. The CDR3 contains 14 residues. Germline-derived CDR1 and CDR2 are MNHNY and SVGAGI (reference sequence). The V gene end was trimmed by 7 bases and the J gene end by 8 bases; junction bases not matched to a gene: 12. In DNA, the CDR3 is TGTGCCAGCACTAACTCTGGACAGGGTCGGGGCTACACCTTC. Translation gives CASTNSGQGRGYTF.